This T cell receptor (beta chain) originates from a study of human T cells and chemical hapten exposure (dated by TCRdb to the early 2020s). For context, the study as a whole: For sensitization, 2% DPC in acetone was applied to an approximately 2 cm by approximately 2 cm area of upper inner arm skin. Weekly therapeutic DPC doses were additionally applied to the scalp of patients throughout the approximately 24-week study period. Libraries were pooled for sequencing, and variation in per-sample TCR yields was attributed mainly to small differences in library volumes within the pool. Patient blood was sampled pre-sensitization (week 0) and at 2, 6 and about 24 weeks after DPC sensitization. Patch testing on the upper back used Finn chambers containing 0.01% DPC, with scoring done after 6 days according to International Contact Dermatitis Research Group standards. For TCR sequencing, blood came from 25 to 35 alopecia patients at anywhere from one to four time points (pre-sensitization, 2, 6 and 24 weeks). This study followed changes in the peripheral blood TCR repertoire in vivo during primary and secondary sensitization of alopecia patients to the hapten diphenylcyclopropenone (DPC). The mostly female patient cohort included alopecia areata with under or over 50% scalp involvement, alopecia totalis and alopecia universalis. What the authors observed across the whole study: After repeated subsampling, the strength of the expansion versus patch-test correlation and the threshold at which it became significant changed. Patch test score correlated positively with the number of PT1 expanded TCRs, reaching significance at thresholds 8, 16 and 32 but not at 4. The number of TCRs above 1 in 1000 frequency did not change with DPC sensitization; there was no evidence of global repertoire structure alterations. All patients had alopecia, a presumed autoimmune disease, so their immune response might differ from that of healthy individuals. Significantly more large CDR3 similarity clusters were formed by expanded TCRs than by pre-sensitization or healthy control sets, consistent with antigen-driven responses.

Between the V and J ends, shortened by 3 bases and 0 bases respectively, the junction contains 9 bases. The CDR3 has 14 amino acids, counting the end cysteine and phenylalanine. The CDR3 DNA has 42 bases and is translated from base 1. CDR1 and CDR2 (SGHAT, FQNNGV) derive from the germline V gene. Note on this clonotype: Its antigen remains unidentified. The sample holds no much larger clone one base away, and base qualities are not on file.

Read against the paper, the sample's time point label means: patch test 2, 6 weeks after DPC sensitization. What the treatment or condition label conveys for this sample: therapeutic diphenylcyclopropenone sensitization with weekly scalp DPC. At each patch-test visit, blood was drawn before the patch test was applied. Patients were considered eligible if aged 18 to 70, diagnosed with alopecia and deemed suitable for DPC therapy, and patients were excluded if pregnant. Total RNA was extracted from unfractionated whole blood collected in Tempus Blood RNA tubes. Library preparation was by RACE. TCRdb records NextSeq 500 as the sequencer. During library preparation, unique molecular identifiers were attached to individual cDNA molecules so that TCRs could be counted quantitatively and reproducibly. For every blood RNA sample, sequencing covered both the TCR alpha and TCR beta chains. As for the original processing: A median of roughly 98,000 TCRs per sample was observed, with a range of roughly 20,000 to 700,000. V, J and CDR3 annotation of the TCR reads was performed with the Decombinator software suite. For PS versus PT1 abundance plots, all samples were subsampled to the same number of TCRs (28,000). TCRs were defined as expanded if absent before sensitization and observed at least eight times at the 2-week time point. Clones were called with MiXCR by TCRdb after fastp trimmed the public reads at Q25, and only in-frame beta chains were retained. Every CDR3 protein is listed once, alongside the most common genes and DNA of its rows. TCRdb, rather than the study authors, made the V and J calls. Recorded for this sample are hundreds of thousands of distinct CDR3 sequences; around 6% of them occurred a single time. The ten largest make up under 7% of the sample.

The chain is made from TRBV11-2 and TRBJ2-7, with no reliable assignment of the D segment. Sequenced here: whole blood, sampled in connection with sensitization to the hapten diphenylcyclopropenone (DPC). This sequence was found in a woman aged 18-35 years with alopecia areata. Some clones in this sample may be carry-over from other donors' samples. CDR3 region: CASSFDWSSYEQYF. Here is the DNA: TGTGCCAGCAGCTTCGACTGGAGCTCCTACGAGCAGTACTTC.